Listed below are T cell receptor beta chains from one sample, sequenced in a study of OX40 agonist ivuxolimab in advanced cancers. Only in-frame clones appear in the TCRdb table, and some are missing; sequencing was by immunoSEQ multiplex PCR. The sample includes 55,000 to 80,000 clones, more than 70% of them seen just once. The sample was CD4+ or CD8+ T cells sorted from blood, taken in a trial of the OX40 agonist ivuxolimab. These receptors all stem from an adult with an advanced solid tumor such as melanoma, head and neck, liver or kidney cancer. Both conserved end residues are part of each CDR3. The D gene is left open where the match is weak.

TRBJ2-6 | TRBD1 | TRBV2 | CASSEADRAGANVLTF | TGTGCCAGCAGTGAAGCCGACAGGGCTGGGGCCAACGTCCTGACTTTC
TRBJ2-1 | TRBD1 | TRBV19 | CASSGQGNEQFF | TGTGCCAGTAGTGGACAGGGCAATGAGCAGTTCTTC
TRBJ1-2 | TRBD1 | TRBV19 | CASSPTRGQKHYGYTF | TGTGCCAGTAGTCCAACCCGGGGACAGAAACACTATGGCTACACCTTC
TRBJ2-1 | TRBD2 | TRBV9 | CASSVTQTSGDYNEQFF | TGTGCCAGCAGCGTAACCCAGACTAGCGGAGATTACAATGAGCAGTTCTTC
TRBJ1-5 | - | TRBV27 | CASSLSHPQYNQPQHF | TGTGCCAGCAGTTTATCGCATCCACAGTACAATCAGCCCCAGCATTTT
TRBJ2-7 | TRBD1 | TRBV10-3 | CAIRGDSFTYEQYF | TGTGCCATCAGGGGGGACAGTTTTACCTACGAGCAGTACTTC
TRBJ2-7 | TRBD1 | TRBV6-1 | CASSAGQGSYEQYF | TGTGCCAGCAGTGCGGGACAGGGGTCCTACGAGCAGTACTTC
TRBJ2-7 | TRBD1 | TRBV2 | CASKAGGGYEQYF | TGTGCCAGCAAAGCAGGGGGCGGTTACGAGCAGTACTTC
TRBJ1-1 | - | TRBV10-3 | CAISGDQSGAITEAFF | TGTGCCATCAGTGGGGACCAATCAGGGGCGATCACTGAAGCTTTCTTT
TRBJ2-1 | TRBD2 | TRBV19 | CASSKRGGKDNEQFF | TGTGCCAGTAGTAAGAGGGGAGGGAAGGACAATGAGCAGTTCTTC
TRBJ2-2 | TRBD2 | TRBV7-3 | CASSPPSGGAGGGELFF | TGTGCCAGCAGCCCCCCTAGCGGGGGGGCTGGTGGCGGGGAGCTGTTTTTT
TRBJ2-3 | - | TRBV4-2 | CASSQDSVAQYF | TGTGCCAGCAGCCAAGATTCCGTAGCGCAGTATTTT
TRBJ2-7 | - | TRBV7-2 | CASSFWDILSYEQYF | TGTGCCAGCAGCTTTTGGGACATCCTCTCCTACGAGCAGTACTTC
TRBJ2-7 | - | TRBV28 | CASSLRMMYEQYF | TGTGCCAGCAGTTTAAGGATGATGTACGAGCAGTACTTC
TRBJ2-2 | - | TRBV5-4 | CASSLLNTGELFF | TGTGCCAGCAGCTTGCTGAACACCGGGGAGCTGTTTTTT
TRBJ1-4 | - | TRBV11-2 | CASSFAGNPNEKLFF | TGTGCCAGCAGCTTTGCAGGGAACCCTAATGAAAAACTGTTTTTT
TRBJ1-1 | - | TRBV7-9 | CASSLGEALNTEAFF | TGTGCCAGCAGCTTAGGGGAGGCACTGAACACTGAAGCTTTCTTT
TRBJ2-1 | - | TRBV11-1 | CASSSQAYNEQFF | TGTGCCAGCAGCTCCCAAGCTTACAATGAGCAGTTCTTC
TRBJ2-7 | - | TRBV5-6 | CASSTPSLRGQYF | TGTGCCAGCAGCACGCCCTCTCTACGAGGGCAGTACTTC
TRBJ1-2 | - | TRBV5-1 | CASSLAYGTSNYGYTF | TGCGCCAGCAGCTTGGCCTACGGGACATCTAACTATGGCTACACCTTC
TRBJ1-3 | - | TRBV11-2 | CASSSPGRRRSGNTIYF | TGTGCCAGCAGCTCACCGGGACGGAGAAGGTCTGGAAACACCATATATTTT
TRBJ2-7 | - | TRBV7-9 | CASSHPSAYEQYF | TGTGCCAGCAGCCATCCATCAGCTTACGAGCAGTACTTC